This T cell receptor beta chain was retrieved from a study of T cell responses to AZD1222 COVID-19 vaccine. On this clone: Its cognate antigen is unknown.

Whole-study results and caveats: The sample set comprised mostly white British donors with more females, and clonal diversity was possibly underestimated.

Profiling relied on immunoSEQ multiplex PCR, and the TCRdb table lists in-frame clones only, not all of them. The table has around 70,000 clones, 88% seen once. With 6 bases clipped from V and 4 bases from J, the junction kept 7 bases outside the gene matches. The CDR3 consists of 15 residues. CDR1 and CDR2 (germline): ENHRY, SYGVKD. V is TRBV10-3 and J is TRBJ1-5, with TRBD1 identical over 9 bases. The specimen comprised peripheral blood, sampled 28 days after the second dose of the MenACWY control vaccine. The sequence derives from an adult who received the MenACWY meningococcal vaccine as a control. CDR3 sequence reads: CAISADRGKNQPQHF. The CDR3 DNA sequence: TGTGCCATCAGCGCAGACAGGGGGAAAAATCAGCCCCAGCATTTT.